The TCR beta chain under discussion was sequenced for a study of response to subunit inactivated influenza vaccine (dated by TCRdb to the late 2010s). Notes on the research overall: Deep quantitative T cell receptor repertoire profiling was used in the study to track responses to a trivalent subunit inactivated influenza vaccine.

V is shortened by 7 bases, J by 9 bases, and the region joining them spans 12 bases. From the cysteine through the phenylalanine, the CDR3 covers 11 amino acids. Left in the record is the CDR3 DNA by itself, 33 bases read in frame from the first base. Here is what the overall study found, with its caveats: According to the authors, only a limited number of new T cells may be recruited by each seasonal influenza vaccination.

This clonotype came up many times. Its cognate antigen has yet to be identified. No qualities accompany the bases; no much larger clone lies one base away. Receptor libraries were prepared by RT-PCR. Sequencing was performed on an Illumina HiSeq 2500. The raw public data were reprocessed by TCRdb itself: fastp quality trimming at Q25, MiXCR clonotype calling, in-frame beta chains only. One record per CDR3 amino acid sequence lists the most common genes and DNA. Here the sample has around 850,000 distinct CDR3 sequences; approximately 17% occur a single time. Of the sample, roughly 11% is held by the ten largest clones.

The receptor was derived from a man in his fifties who received an inactivated influenza vaccine. Donor details come from another sample of the same person, matched by shared clones. The specimen was PBMCs from blood, collected roughly 5 days after vaccination. This chain joins TRBV12-3 or TRBV12-4 to TRBJ1-2; the D gene is perhaps TRBD1, on 5 matching bases. The CDR3: CASTRGVRYTF. The DNA sequence is given as TGTGCCAGCACCAGAGGGGTGCGCTACACCTTC.